Listed below are T cell receptor beta chains from one sample, sequenced in a study of OX40 agonist ivuxolimab in advanced cancers. Using immunoSEQ multiplex PCR, the repertoire was profiled, and TCRdb retains in-frame clones only, with some absent. The table has around 26,000 clones, over 60% seen once. The sample here was CD4+ or CD8+ T cells sorted from blood, taken in a trial of the OX40 agonist ivuxolimab. These receptors were collected from an adult with an advanced solid tumor such as melanoma, head and neck, liver or kidney cancer. The CDR3 runs from the conserved cysteine through the conserved F or W. A D gene is named only where the DNA matches it firmly. Some rows mark clone size as missing; the rest say once, few, many or name a class of expanded clone.

D,size,J,V,CDR3,DNA
TRBD1,few,TRBJ1-2,TRBV4-1,CASSHGRDRGFYTF,TGCGCCAGCAGCCATGGGAGGGACAGGGGGTTCTACACCTTC
TRBD1,once,TRBJ2-2,TRBV6-5,CASSSGQGNTGELFF,TGTGCCAGCAGTTCAGGACAGGGCAACACCGGGGAGCTGTTTTTT
-,-,TRBJ1-2,TRBV5-1,CASSFTGLANYGYTF,TGCGCCAGCAGCTTTACAGGTCTAGCTAACTATGGCTACACCTTC
-,-,TRBJ2-6,TRBV7-3,CASSLTTGSGANVLTF,TGTGCCAGCAGTCTCACGACAGGATCTGGGGCCAACGTCCTGACTTTC
-,once,TRBJ2-7,TRBV5-4,CASSIGSIREQYF,TGTGCCAGCAGCATCGGCTCAATAAGGGAGCAGTACTTC
-,-,TRBJ2-7,TRBV11-1,CASSFTGYEQYF,TGTGCCAGTAGCTTTACAGGCTACGAGCAGTACTTC
-,once,TRBJ1-1,TRBV5-5,CASSTREMANTEAFF,TGTGCCAGCAGCACTCGGGAAATGGCGAACACTGAAGCTTTCTTT
-,-,TRBJ2-1,TRBV11-2,CASSSRTPYNEQFF,TGTGCCAGCAGCTCAAGGACACCTTACAATGAGCAGTTCTTC
-,-,TRBJ2-2,TRBV9,CASSPRSGELFF,TGTGCCAGCAGCCCCCGTTCCGGGGAGCTGTTTTTT
TRBD2,-,TRBJ2-1,TRBV27,CASSSLAGGRNEQFF,TGTGCCAGCAGTTCTCTAGCGGGGGGGCGCAATGAGCAGTTCTTC
TRBD2,-,TRBJ2-3,TRBV7-3,CASSFNAGGRDTQYF,TGTGCCAGCAGCTTCAACGCGGGGGGGCGCGATACGCAGTATTTT
TRBD2,-,TRBJ2-1,TRBV7-3,CASSLTSGYNEQFF,TGTGCCAGCAGCTTAACTAGCGGGTACAATGAGCAGTTCTTC
TRBD1,-,TRBJ1-1,TRBV6-5,CASTPGTGVFPEAFF,TGTGCCAGCACCCCCGGGACAGGGGTGTTTCCTGAAGCTTTCTTT
-,-,TRBJ2-5,TRBV2,CASTDPNQETQYF,TGTGCTAGCACCGATCCCAACCAAGAGACCCAGTACTTC
TRBD2,once,TRBJ2-1,TRBV5-6,CASSLGLDWGGEQFF,TGTGCCAGCAGCTTGGGACTAGACTGGGGGGGTGAGCAGTTCTTC
-,-,TRBJ2-3,TRBV7-3,CASSKHPPGRGTDTQYF,TGTGCCAGCAGTAAACACCCTCCGGGACGGGGCACAGATACGCAGTATTTT
TRBD2,-,TRBJ2-2,TRBV4-3,CASSQVGGAFGELFF,TGCGCCAGCAGCCAAGTCGGGGGGGCGTTCGGGGAGCTGTTTTTT
-,-,TRBJ2-5,TRBV13,CASSSRIEGEETQYF,TGTGCCAGCAGCTCCCGAATAGAGGGAGAAGAGACCCAGTACTTC
TRBD1,few,TRBJ2-7,TRBV5-1,CASSQRDSIEEQYF,TGCGCCAGCAGCCAACGGGACAGCATTGAGGAGCAGTACTTC
TRBD1,once,TRBJ1-5,TRBV5-3,CASSLGQGAYQPQHF,TGTGCCAGCAGTTTGGGACAGGGGGCATATCAGCCCCAGCATTTT
TRBD1,-,TRBJ1-6,TRBV6-9,CARYRGTEYNSPLHF,TGTGCCAGATACCGAGGGACAGAGTATAATTCACCCCTCCACTTT
TRBD2,-,TRBJ2-5,TRBV5-4,CASSLTPAGYETQYF,TGTGCCAGCAGCCTGACCCCAGCGGGGTACGAGACCCAGTACTTC
TRBD2,-,TRBJ2-7,TRBV6-5,CASSPETSGAYEQYF,TGTGCCAGCAGCCCAGAGACTAGCGGTGCCTACGAGCAGTACTTC
-,-,TRBJ1-1,TRBV29-1,CSVEEGGPANTEAFF,TGCAGCGTTGAAGAAGGCGGCCCGGCGAACACTGAAGCTTTCTTT
-,-,TRBJ2-7,TRBV7-8,CASSPGADSYYEQYF,TGTGCCAGCAGCCCCGGAGCTGACAGTTACTACGAGCAGTACTTC
TRBD1,-,TRBJ1-1,TRBV2,CASSEMDRMNTEAFF,TGTGCCAGCAGTGAAATGGACAGGATGAACACTGAAGCTTTCTTT
TRBD1,once,TRBJ1-2,TRBV9,CASSTPGTAVNYGYTF,TGTGCCAGCAGCACTCCCGGGACAGCGGTTAACTATGGCTACACCTTC
TRBD1,-,TRBJ1-2,TRBV2,CASSEDDRARNYGYTF,TGTGCCAGCAGTGAAGACGACAGGGCTCGGAACTATGGCTACACCTTC
-,medium-sized,TRBJ1-5,TRBV7-9,CASSYPDSSYSNQPQHF,TGTGCCAGCAGCTATCCCGACTCCTCCTATAGCAATCAGCCCCAGCATTTT
-,-,TRBJ2-3,TRBV27,CASSLGVGQVPDTQYF,TGTGCCAGCAGTTTGGGGGTTGGACAAGTCCCAGATACGCAGTATTTT
TRBD2,-,TRBJ2-1,TRBV9,CASRAGTSGGDEQFF,TGTGCCAGCAGGGCTGGGACTAGCGGGGGGGATGAGCAGTTCTTC
-,few,TRBJ1-6,TRBV7-6,CASSSWDGESPLHF,TGTGCCAGCAGCTCCTGGGACGGGGAATCACCCCTCCACTTT
-,-,TRBJ1-1,TRBV4-1,CASSALPQGGRNTEAFF,TGCGCCAGCAGCGCCCTTCCACAGGGAGGGAGGAACACTGAAGCTTTCTTT
TRBD1,-,TRBJ1-2,TRBV6-6,CASSSGTENYGYTF,TGTGCCAGCAGTTCCGGGACAGAAAACTATGGCTACACCTTC
-,-,TRBJ2-2,TRBV2,CASRDTDRGTGELFF,TGTGCCAGCAGGGACACCGATCGCGGCACCGGGGAGCTGTTTTTT
-,-,TRBJ1-5,TRBV9,CASSVGGLSNQPQHF,TGTGCCAGCAGCGTAGGGGGGCTTAGCAATCAGCCCCAGCATTTT
TRBD1,medium-sized,TRBJ2-7,TRBV6-5,CASSAGTGGYEQYF,TGTGCCAGCAGCGCCGGGACAGGGGGGTACGAGCAGTACTTC
-,few,TRBJ1-2,TRBV9,CASSVVEGVNYGYTF,TGTGCCAGCAGCGTAGTGGAAGGAGTCAACTATGGCTACACCTTC
TRBD1,-,TRBJ2-1,TRBV19,CASSQNGQGGEQFF,TGTGCCAGTAGTCAAAACGGACAGGGCGGTGAGCAGTTCTTC
TRBD2,-,TRBJ2-2,TRBV7-6,CASSPGGGGNTGELFF,TGTGCCAGCAGCCCCGGGGGGGGCGGAAACACCGGGGAGCTGTTTTTT
-,-,TRBJ2-1,TRBV7-6,CASSLAGAYNEQFF,TGTGCCAGCAGCTTGGCGGGGGCATACAATGAGCAGTTCTTC
-,medium-sized,TRBJ2-7,TRBV7-9,CASSLGVTYEQYF,TGTGCCAGCAGCTTAGGCGTTACCTACGAGCAGTACTTC
-,few,TRBJ2-5,TRBV2,CASSEAQAGKETQYF,TGTGCCAGCAGTGAAGCGCAGGCAGGGAAGGAGACCCAGTACTTC
TRBD2,-,TRBJ2-1,TRBV9,CASSSNGGEFF,TGTGCCAGCAGCTCAAACGGGGGGGAGTTCTTC
-,medium-sized,TRBJ1-1,TRBV19,CASTGHLNTEAFF,TGTGCCAGCACCGGACACCTGAACACTGAAGCTTTCTTT
-,large,TRBJ1-6,TRBV2,CASSDRDSYNSPLHF,TGTGCCAGCAGTGACAGGGACTCCTATAATTCACCCCTCCACTTT
-,medium-sized,TRBJ2-3,TRBV4-3,CASSQEAGQFNTDTQYF,TGCGCCAGCAGCCAAGAGGCTGGACAGTTTAACACAGATACGCAGTATTTT
-,-,TRBJ2-7,TRBV11-1,CASSADSHEQYF,TGTGCCAGCAGCGCTGACAGCCACGAGCAGTACTTC
-,-,TRBJ2-5,TRBV2,CASSRGTEQETQYF,TGTGCCAGCAGCCGCGGGACAGAACAAGAGACCCAGTACTTC
-,-,TRBJ1-4,TRBV9,CASSRWDNEKLFF,TGTGCCAGCAGCAGGTGGGATAATGAAAAACTGTTTTTT
TRBD1,-,TRBJ2-7,TRBV6-5,CASSWDRDRSYEQYF,TGTGCCAGCAGTTGGGACCGGGACAGGTCCTACGAGCAGTACTTC